One and the same sample provided the 30 T cell receptor beta chains below, sequenced in a study of OX40 agonist ivuxolimab in advanced cancers. Profiling relied on immunoSEQ multiplex PCR, and the TCRdb table lists in-frame clones only, not all of them. The sample shows 65,000 to 75,000 clones, 70% to 90% of them seen only once. The source material was CD4+ or CD8+ T cells sorted from blood, sampled in a trial of the OX40 agonist ivuxolimab. All receptors come from an adult with an advanced solid tumor such as melanoma, head and neck, liver or kidney cancer.

The J gene is TRBJ2-7, the V gene TRBV7-2, with 10 bases matching TRBD2. J gave up 1 base and V 6 bases, and 6 bases lay outside the gene matches. Germline-derived CDR1 and CDR2 are SGHTA and FQGNSA. The CDR3 is 15 residues long. The CDR3 region has the DNA TGTGCCAGCAGTTTGACTAGCGGGTCTTCCTACGAGCAGTACTTC. Protein: CASSLTSGSSYEQYF.

The chain has TRBV28 and TRBJ2-1; D ambiguous. The CDR3 covers 15 residues. Trimming took off 6 bases at V and 0 bases at J, with 12 bases between the two ends. From germline, CDR1 is MDHEN and CDR2 SYDVKM. CDR3 in amino acids: CASRWVGDSYNEQFF. The CDR3 DNA follows: TGTGCCAGCAGGTGGGTCGGAGACTCCTACAATGAGCAGTTCTTC.

The gene calls are TRBV5-4 and TRBJ1-2; D remains ambiguous. Trimming removed 0 bases at V and 8 bases at J, with 14 bases between. CDR3 length: 14 amino acids. Germline CDR1 reads SGHNT; CDR2 reads YYREEE (reference sequence). CDR3 protein: CASSLGMGRPGYTF. The CDR3 bases are TGTGCCAGCAGCTTGGGGATGGGCCGTCCGGGCTACACCTTC. Supplemented by reference TRBV5-4 and TRBJ1-2, the full variable domain reads ETGVTQSPTHLIKTRGQQVTLRCSSQSGHNTVSWYQQALGQGPQFIFQYYREEENGRGNFPPRFSGLQFPNYSSELNVNALELDDSALYLCASSLGMGRPGYTFGSGTRLTVV.

The chain links TRBV11-2 to TRBJ2-7; D not certain. Germline loops: CDR1 SGHAT, CDR2 FQNNGV. Trimming pared 6 bases from V and 3 bases from J, leaving 9 bases between. The CDR3 sequence is 12 residues long. Here the CDR3 reads CASSSRDYEQYF. The CDR3 DNA follows: TGTGCCAGCAGTTCCCGAGACTACGAGCAGTACTTC.

The chain recombines TRBV9 with TRBJ2-7; 9 bases are a match to TRBD1. CDR1 and CDR2 (germline): SGDLS, YYNGEE. Germline trimming cut 0 bases from V and 4 bases from J; bases unmatched to any gene: 5. This CDR3 has 15 residues. CDR3 region: CASSVGTGGPYEQYF. CDR3 coding DNA: TGTGCCAGCAGCGTAGGTACAGGGGGCCCATACGAGCAGTACTTC. The full variable domain, its missing parts supplied by reference TRBV9 and TRBJ2-7, is DSGVTQTPKHLITATGQRVTLRCSPRSGDLSVYWYQQSLDQGLQFLIQYYNGEERAKGNILERFSAQQFPDLHSELNLSSLELGDSALYFCASSVGTGGPYEQYFGPGTRLTVT.

The J gene is TRBJ2-2, the V gene TRBV7-8; 8 nucleotides agree with TRBD1. Germline V lookup: CDR1 SGHVS, CDR2 FQNEAQ. The CDR3 consists of 16 residues. V gave up 2 bases and J gave up 4 bases; unmatched junction bases: 6. The CDR3 spells CASSLIQGASTGELFF. The CDR3 DNA sequence: TGTGCCAGCAGCTTAATCCAGGGGGCAAGCACCGGGGAGCTGTTTTTT.

This chain connects TRBV5-1 to TRBJ2-3, with 7 positions matching TRBD2. CDR3 size: 15 residues. The J segment lost 2 bases and the V segment lost 4 bases, leaving 7 bases of the junction unmatched. Germline assignment: CDR1 SGHRS and CDR2 YFSETQ. CDR3 nucleotides: TGCGCCAGCAGCATCGGGACTACCCTCACAGATACGCAGTATTTT. Amino acid sequence: CASSIGTTLTDTQYF.

The V gene is TRBV7-2, the J gene TRBJ2-7; no reliable D call. CDR1 is SGHTA and CDR2 is FQGNSA in the germline V gene. This CDR3 comprises 13 residues. The germline V and J ends were trimmed by 5 bases and 1 base, with 9 bases remaining between them. This CDR3 reads CASSLAGSYEQYF. The DNA of the CDR3 is TGTGCCAGCAGCCTGGCTGGTTCCTACGAGCAGTACTTC.

CDR3 residues: CASSELAGGPGREQFF. In DNA form, the CDR3 reads TGTGCCAGCAGTGAACTAGCGGGAGGGCCGGGGAGGGAGCAGTTCTTC. The J gene is TRBJ2-1, the V gene TRBV6-1; TRBD2 matches 12 bases. The CDR3 runs 16 residues. Germline CDR1 is MNHNS and CDR2 is SASEGT. V gave up 2 bases and J gave up 10 bases; unmatched junction bases: 9.

V is TRBV6-5 and J is TRBJ2-1; TRBD1 agrees at 8 bases. This CDR3 spans 15 amino acids. Trimming removed 2 bases from V and 3 bases from J; junction bases left unmatched: 3. Germline V lookup: CDR1 MNHEY, CDR2 SVGAGI. In DNA form, the CDR3 reads TGTGCCAGCAGTTACCAGGGGGCCCTCTACAATGAGCAGTTCTTC. This sequence encodes CASSYQGALYNEQFF.

The count of this clone is one. CDR3 region: CASSKSSYEQYF. The CDR3 DNA follows: TGTGCCAGCAGTAAGAGCTCCTACGAGCAGTACTTC. V gene TRBV6-6 combines with J gene TRBJ2-7, with unresolved D. CDR1 and CDR2 (germline): MNHNY, SVGAGI (reference sequence). Trimming cost V 5 bases and J 0 bases, with 5 bases left between them. The CDR3 length is 12 residues.

The rearrangement uses TRBV6-5 and TRBJ2-4; the D gene is possibly TRBD1 (6 bases). Germline CDR1 is MNHEY and CDR2 is SVGAGI. The V and J ends lost 6 bases and 4 bases respectively, with 10 bases between them. The CDR3 sequence is 13 residues long. The CDR3 DNA sequence: TGTGCCAGCAGACCGGACAGTAAAAACATTCAGTACTTC. Protein: CASRPDSKNIQYF.

The chain uses TRBV27 and TRBJ2-5; TRBD1 might be the D (6 bases). Germline V lookup: CDR1 MNHEY, CDR2 SMNVEV (reference sequence). This CDR3 region has 13 residues. The V end was cut by 7 bases, the J end by 4 bases, with 13 bases between. In DNA form, the CDR3 reads TGTGCCAGCACCCAGCGAGGGGGAGAGACCCAGTACTTC. Amino acids: CASTQRGGETQYF.

This clone showed up just a few times. The chain links TRBV29-1 to TRBJ1-3, with 8 bases aligning to TRBD1. Germline trimming cut 4 bases from V and 5 bases from J; bases unmatched to any gene: 7. Germline V gives CDR1 SQVTM, CDR2 ANQGSEA. The CDR3 covers 14 residues. The CDR3 DNA is TGCAGCGTTGGGAACAGGGGGAGTCGAAACACCATATATTTT. Translated, it gives CSVGNRGSRNTIYF.

This chain connects TRBV27 to TRBJ2-2; D not resolved. The CDR3 covers 11 residues. V was pared by 7 bases and J by 5 bases, with 5 bases between. Germline CDR1 reads MNHEY; CDR2 reads SMNVEV (reference sequence). CDR3: CASKWTGELFF. CDR3 DNA sequence: TGTGCCAGCAAATGGACCGGGGAGCTGTTTTTT.

This clone appeared a single time. This chain uses TRBV6-5 with TRBJ2-3; TRBD1 aligns across 10 bases. The V gene's germline CDR1 is MNHEY and CDR2 SVGAGI. This CDR3 contains 15 residues. The ends lost 7 bases at V and 3 bases at J; junction bases unmatched: 7. The CDR3 DNA reads as TGTGCCAGCAACTCGGGGACAGGGGTAACAGATACGCAGTATTTT. Encoded protein: CASNSGTGVTDTQYF.

This clone was detected only a few times. The chain carries TRBV6-5 and TRBJ2-1, with unresolved D. The germline V and J ends were trimmed by 2 bases and 0 bases, with 8 bases remaining between them. The CDR3 consists of 15 residues. Germline V gene lookup returns CDR1 MNHEY and CDR2 SVGAGI. This chain's CDR3 is CASSYGKSSYNEQFF. CDR3 sequence (DNA): TGTGCCAGCAGTTACGGCAAGAGCTCCTACAATGAGCAGTTCTTC.

The chain employs TRBV6-1 and TRBJ1-5, with a weak D call TRBD1 (6 bases). V was trimmed by 2 bases and J by 2 bases, leaving 10 bases between them. The CDR3 length is 15 residues. Germline V gene sequence: CDR1 MNHNS, CDR2 SASEGT. The CDR3 reads CASSEMGAGNQPQHF. DNA of the CDR3: TGTGCCAGCAGTGAAATGGGGGCCGGCAATCAGCCCCAGCATTTT.

The rearrangement uses TRBV5-1 and TRBJ2-1; the D gene is possibly TRBD1 (6 bases). Between the trimmed V and J ends, which lost 2 bases and 7 bases, there was a span of 7 bases. Germline V lookup: CDR1 SGHRS, CDR2 YFSETQ. This CDR3 has 12 amino acids. CDR3 sequence (DNA): TGCGCCAGCAGCTTCACAGGGAATGAGCAGTTCTTC. Its translation: CASSFTGNEQFF.

DNA for the CDR3: TGTGCCATCAGTGGTCCCAATCAGCCCCAGCATTTT. This codes for CAISGPNQPQHF. The chain is built from TRBV10-3 and TRBJ1-5; D remains unclear. V was pared by 4 bases and J by 3 bases, with 4 bases between. This CDR3 contains 12 residues. Germline V gene data show CDR1 as ENHRY and CDR2 as SYGVKD.

The count of this clone is one. The chain uses TRBV6-1 and TRBJ2-5; D unresolved. Trimming pared 2 bases from V and 7 bases from J, leaving 11 bases between. This CDR3 has 13 amino acids. Germline CDR1 and CDR2: MNHNS and SASEGT. The CDR3 DNA sequence: TGTGCCAGCAGTGAAAATAGCATGGTGACCCAGTACTTC. This encodes CASSENSMVTQYF.

A word on this clone: An end of the junction does not agree with germline; a read error may underlie this. The chain uses TRBV28 and TRBJ2-5; 7 bases fit TRBD2. The germline CDR1 and CDR2 sequences are MDHEN and SYDVKM. The CDR3 is 11 residues long. This chain's CDR3 is CASSLMRERHF. CDR3 bases: TGTGCCAGCAGTTTAATGCGGGAGCGGCACTTC.

The V and J genes are TRBV27 and TRBJ2-7; a weak D match, TRBD1 (5 bases). This CDR3 region has 11 residues. CDR1 and CDR2 (germline): MNHEY, SMNVEV (reference sequence). V was cut by 6 bases and J by 4 bases, with 7 bases left in between. CDR3: CASSQGYEQYF. CDR3 nucleotide sequence: TGTGCCAGCAGCCAGGGTTACGAGCAGTACTTC.

V gene TRBV5-5 combines with J gene TRBJ2-3; no clear D. Germline loops: CDR1 SGHKS, CDR2 YYEKEE (reference sequence). The ends were cut back, 4 bases at V and 1 base at J, with 13 bases in the middle. The CDR3 length is 15 residues. CDR3 coding DNA: TGTGCCAGCAGCCCAGGCTCCAGCGGCACAGATACGCAGTATTTT. It specifies CASSPGSSGTDTQYF. The full variable domain, rest sourced from reference TRBV5-5 and TRBJ2-3, is DAGVTQSPTHLIKTRGQQVTLRCSPISGHKSVSWYQQVLGQGPQFIFQYYEKEERGRGNFPDRFSARQFPNYSSELNVNALLLGDSALYLCASSPGSSGTDTQYFGPGTRLTVL.

V gene TRBV6-1 combines with J gene TRBJ2-7, with D perhaps being TRBD1 or TRBD2 (5 bases each). V lost 8 bases, J lost 6 bases, and 14 bases lay in between. The CDR3 has 12 residues. Germline loops: CDR1 MNHNS, CDR2 SASEGT. CDR3 coding DNA: TGTGCCAGCTCCCCGGGGCTCTCCGAGCAGTACTTC. Its protein is CASSPGLSEQYF.

The CDR3 region has the DNA TGTGCCAGCAGCCCAAACAAACTAGCGGGAGGGTACAATGAGCAGTTCTTC. Encoded protein: CASSPNKLAGGYNEQFF. This sequence joins TRBV5-4 and TRBJ2-1; 13 bases are a match to TRBD2. Germline CDR1 is SGHNT and CDR2 is YYREEE (reference sequence). Trimming at V came to 4 bases and at J to 4 bases, leaving 8 bases not matched to a gene. The CDR3 loop spans 17 amino acids. The whole variable domain, remainder taken from reference TRBV5-4 and TRBJ2-1, is ETGVTQSPTHLIKTRGQQVTLRCSSQSGHNTVSWYQQALGQGPQFIFQYYREEENGRGNFPPRFSGLQFPNYSSELNVNALELDDSALYLCASSPNKLAGGYNEQFFGPGTRLTVL.

The chain employs TRBV27 and TRBJ1-1, with TRBD1 as a possible D gene (5 bases). The V gene's germline CDR1 is MNHEY and CDR2 SMNVEV (reference sequence). The CDR3 totals 14 residues. The V end lost 3 bases, the J end lost 6 bases, and 14 bases lay between the germline ends. This CDR3 reads CASSFVPGGSEAFF. The CDR3 region has the DNA TGTGCCAGCAGTTTCGTACCGGGGGGGTCTGAAGCTTTCTTT.

Worth noting for this clone: It is unclear where the CDR3 begins or ends on the DNA, so no DNA is shown, and the CDR3 is as TCRdb lists it. The gene calls are TRBV7-8 and TRBJ2-7. Germline CDR1 SGHVS, CDR2 FQNEAQ. A total of 20 residues make up the CDR3, ends included. The CDR3 here is CASSLRGRGTVLRVGGEQYF.

The chain couples TRBV5-1 to TRBJ2-1; 8 bases map to TRBD2. The length of the CDR3 is 15 residues. Germline V gene sequence: CDR1 SGHRS, CDR2 YFSETQ. J gave up 7 bases and V 4 bases, and 10 bases lay outside the gene matches. In DNA, the CDR3 is TGCGCCAGCAGCCCCGGACTAGCCGCCGGGAATGAGCAGTTCTTC. Translation: CASSPGLAAGNEQFF.

The rearrangement links TRBV7-7 to TRBJ2-2, with 9 bases lining up with TRBD2. Germline CDR1 and CDR2: SSHAT and FNYEAQ (reference sequence). The CDR3 contains 18 residues. The V segment lost 5 bases and the J segment 2 bases; nucleotides outside the gene matches: 12. The CDR3 reads CASSPRVPSGVNTGELFF. The CDR3 DNA is TGTGCCAGCAGCCCCCGAGTGCCTAGCGGGGTAAACACCGGGGAGCTGTTTTTT.